This T cell receptor beta chain is drawn from a study of cytomegalovirus exposure and HLA in healthy donors. V was clipped by 4 bases and J by 5 bases; unmatched bases: 15. Germline-derived CDR1 and CDR2 are SGDLS and YYNGEE. The CDR3 has 16 residues. The study ran its PCR with 60 Vbeta and 13 Jbeta primers. Produced via immunoSEQ multiplex PCR; TCRdb's table is partial and in-frame only. The table has about 130,000 clones, 74% seen once. This TCR was sampled from a woman aged 45-59 years in good health and CMV-seropositive. The rearrangement joins TRBV9 to TRBJ2-7, with 7 bases matching TRBD2. Sequencing input: PBMCs. CDR3 in DNA: TGTGCCAGCAGCATCACACCGAGCGGGGCAGACGACGAGCAGTACTTC. As protein: CASSITPSGADDEQYF.